A selection of T cell receptor beta chains follows, all from one sample in a study of blood T cells in healthy people across ages. One entry per CDR3 protein, called by TCRdb with MiXCR from the 5' RACE reads. The sample records about 970,000 distinct CDR3 sequences, 51% being singletons. Sequenced sample: blood. All receptors derive from a woman aged 55-69 years in good health. The CDR3 runs from the conserved cysteine through the conserved F or W. Fields, in order: J gene, CDR3 length, D gene, clone size, V gene, CDR3 protein, CDR3 DNA. A D gene is named only where the DNA matches it firmly. Clone size is not always given. Where it is, it says once, few, many or a class for expanded clones.

j_call: TRBJ2-1; cdr3_length: 12; d_call: -; clone_size: few; v_call: TRBV3-1; cdr3_aa: CASSHQRNEQFF; cdr3_nt: TGTGCCAGCAGCCACCAGCGAAATGAGCAGTTCTTC
j_call: TRBJ2-3; cdr3_length: 16; d_call: -; clone_size: few; v_call: TRBV4-2; cdr3_aa: CASSQDYRSSADTQYF; cdr3_nt: TGTGCCAGCAGCCAAGATTACAGGAGTTCCGCAGATACGCAGTATTTT
j_call: TRBJ2-1; cdr3_length: 11; d_call: -; clone_size: few; v_call: TRBV3-1; cdr3_aa: CASSQGGEQFF; cdr3_nt: TGTGCCAGCAGCCAGGGTGGAGAGCAGTTCTTC
j_call: TRBJ2-7; cdr3_length: 21; d_call: TRBD2; clone_size: -; v_call: TRBV30; cdr3_aa: CAWSTAARGSGRVLLTYEQYF; cdr3_nt: TGTGCCTGGAGTACAGCCGCCAGGGGTAGCGGGAGGGTCCTGCTGACCTACGAGCAGTACTTC
j_call: TRBJ1-5; cdr3_length: 17; d_call: -; clone_size: -; v_call: TRBV7-4; cdr3_aa: CASSFVGTPGRHQPQHF; cdr3_nt: TGTGCCAGCAGCTTTGTTGGCACCCCGGGCCGCCATCAGCCCCAGCATTTT
j_call: TRBJ2-7; cdr3_length: 15; d_call: -; clone_size: few; v_call: TRBV5-6; cdr3_aa: CASSPWELLSYEQYF; cdr3_nt: TGTGCCAGCAGCCCCTGGGAGCTCCTCTCCTACGAGCAGTACTTC
j_call: TRBJ2-5; cdr3_length: 14; d_call: -; clone_size: many; v_call: TRBV7-2; cdr3_aa: CASSYDTLYETQYF; cdr3_nt: TGTGCCAGCAGCTACGACACCCTCTACGAGACCCAGTACTTC
j_call: TRBJ2-7; cdr3_length: 17; d_call: TRBD1; clone_size: -; v_call: TRBV20-1; cdr3_aa: CSARDPVPRDRVYEQYF; cdr3_nt: TGCAGTGCTAGAGATCCTGTACCTCGGGACAGGGTCTACGAGCAGTACTTC
j_call: TRBJ2-3; cdr3_length: 13; d_call: -; clone_size: few; v_call: TRBV28; cdr3_aa: CASSFPEGDTQYF; cdr3_nt: TGTGCCAGCAGTTTCCCGGAAGGGGATACGCAGTATTTT
j_call: TRBJ2-1; cdr3_length: 14; d_call: -; clone_size: -; v_call: TRBV20-1; cdr3_aa: CSAGSGRVYNEQFF; cdr3_nt: TGCAGTGCTGGGAGCGGAAGGGTCTACAATGAGCAGTTCTTC
j_call: TRBJ2-5; cdr3_length: 18; d_call: TRBD2; clone_size: once; v_call: TRBV20-1; cdr3_aa: CSAMFRLAGAGEVGEQYF; cdr3_nt: TGCAGTGCTATGTTCCGACTAGCGGGAGCAGGAGAAGTCGGAGAGCAGTACTTC
j_call: TRBJ1-5; cdr3_length: 16; d_call: -; clone_size: -; v_call: TRBV12-3/TRBV12-4; cdr3_aa: CASSRGPPAGNQPQHF; cdr3_nt: TGTGCCAGCAGCCGAGGACCGCCTGCTGGCAATCAGCCCCAGCATTTT
j_call: TRBJ1-5; cdr3_length: 15; d_call: TRBD1; clone_size: -; v_call: TRBV6-6; cdr3_aa: CASSVGGVGNQPQHF; cdr3_nt: TGTGCCAGCAGTGTAGGGGGCGTGGGCAATCAGCCCCAGCATTTT
j_call: TRBJ2-5; cdr3_length: 15; d_call: -; clone_size: -; v_call: TRBV3-1; cdr3_aa: CASSQNADPRETQYF; cdr3_nt: TGTGCCAGCAGCCAAAATGCGGATCCCCGCGAGACCCAGTACTTC
j_call: TRBJ2-3; cdr3_length: 15; d_call: -; clone_size: -; v_call: TRBV20-1; cdr3_aa: CSARVYHRGTDTQYF; cdr3_nt: TGCAGTGCTAGAGTCTACCACCGGGGCACAGATACGCAGTATTTT
j_call: TRBJ1-4; cdr3_length: 14; d_call: -; clone_size: -; v_call: TRBV6-1; cdr3_aa: CASSPQRDRDKLFF; cdr3_nt: TGTGCCAGCAGTCCTCAAAGGGACCGTGACAAACTGTTTTTT
j_call: TRBJ2-7; cdr3_length: 15; d_call: -; clone_size: -; v_call: TRBV28; cdr3_aa: CASSLRGGTQDSQYF; cdr3_nt: TGTGCCAGCAGTTTAAGAGGGGGAACCCAAGACTCCCAGTACTTC
j_call: TRBJ2-5; cdr3_length: 15; d_call: TRBD2; clone_size: few; v_call: TRBV7-9; cdr3_aa: CASSRTSGSQETQYF; cdr3_nt: TGTGCCAGCAGTAGGACTAGCGGGAGCCAAGAGACCCAGTACTTC
j_call: TRBJ1-6; cdr3_length: 15; d_call: -; clone_size: -; v_call: TRBV12-3/TRBV12-4; cdr3_aa: CASSLRAVPSSPLHF; cdr3_nt: TGTGCCAGCAGTTTAAGGGCTGTCCCTTCTTCACCCCTCCACTTT
j_call: TRBJ2-3; cdr3_length: 15; d_call: -; clone_size: -; v_call: TRBV7-9; cdr3_aa: CASSLANRETDTQYF; cdr3_nt: TGTGCCAGCAGCTTAGCAAACAGGGAGACAGATACGCAGTATTTT
j_call: TRBJ2-7; cdr3_length: 15; d_call: TRBD2; clone_size: -; v_call: TRBV7-9; cdr3_aa: CASSPRRAGDYEQYF; cdr3_nt: TGTGCCAGCAGCCCGCGACGAGCGGGAGATTACGAGCAGTACTTC
j_call: TRBJ1-2; cdr3_length: 14; d_call: -; clone_size: -; v_call: TRBV2; cdr3_aa: CASRGAGWPYGYTF; cdr3_nt: TGTGCCAGCAGGGGTGCAGGATGGCCCTATGGCTACACCTTC
j_call: TRBJ2-7; cdr3_length: 14; d_call: -; clone_size: -; v_call: TRBV7-9; cdr3_aa: CASRKGGAVYEQYF; cdr3_nt: TGTGCCAGCAGAAAGGGGGGGGCCGTCTACGAGCAGTACTTC
j_call: TRBJ2-5; cdr3_length: 13; d_call: -; clone_size: -; v_call: TRBV20-1; cdr3_aa: CSARVGLQETQYF; cdr3_nt: TGCAGTGCTAGGGTGGGACTTCAAGAGACCCAGTACTTC
j_call: TRBJ1-1; cdr3_length: 11; d_call: TRBD1; clone_size: -; v_call: TRBV20-1; cdr3_aa: CSASPDRVAFF; cdr3_nt: TGCAGTGCTAGTCCGGACAGGGTAGCTTTCTTT
j_call: TRBJ2-7; cdr3_length: 15; d_call: -; clone_size: -; v_call: TRBV7-2; cdr3_aa: CASSRADGLIYEQYF; cdr3_nt: TGTGCCAGCAGTCGCGCGGACGGATTGATCTACGAGCAGTACTTC
j_call: TRBJ1-1; cdr3_length: 18; d_call: TRBD1; clone_size: -; v_call: TRBV4-2; cdr3_aa: CASSQGRGGRTGNTEAFF; cdr3_nt: TGTGCCAGCAGCCAAGGACGGGGCGGACGGACAGGGAACACTGAAGCTTTCTTT
j_call: TRBJ2-7; cdr3_length: 14; d_call: -; clone_size: -; v_call: TRBV6-6; cdr3_aa: CATKLTGSSYEQYF; cdr3_nt: TGTGCCACCAAACTCACGGGTTCGTCGTACGAGCAGTACTTC
j_call: TRBJ2-2; cdr3_length: 15; d_call: -; clone_size: -; v_call: TRBV18; cdr3_aa: CASSPPNSRAGELFF; cdr3_nt: TGTGCCAGCTCACCACCGAACTCTCGAGCCGGGGAGCTGTTTTTT
j_call: TRBJ2-1; cdr3_length: 13; d_call: TRBD1; clone_size: -; v_call: TRBV3-1; cdr3_aa: CASSQGLGQGEFF; cdr3_nt: TGTGCCAGCAGCCAAGGTCTGGGACAGGGGGAGTTCTTC
j_call: TRBJ2-3; cdr3_length: 11; d_call: -; clone_size: -; v_call: TRBV11-2; cdr3_aa: CASTPADTQYF; cdr3_nt: TGTGCCAGCACTCCTGCGGATACGCAGTATTTT
j_call: TRBJ2-7; cdr3_length: 13; d_call: -; clone_size: -; v_call: TRBV7-9; cdr3_aa: CASSLAGTNEQYF; cdr3_nt: TGTGCCAGCAGCTTAGCAGGGACCAATGAGCAGTACTTC
j_call: TRBJ2-1; cdr3_length: 14; d_call: -; clone_size: few; v_call: TRBV28; cdr3_aa: CASVNGGTYNEQFF; cdr3_nt: TGTGCCAGCGTTAACGGAGGGACGTACAATGAGCAGTTCTTC
j_call: TRBJ1-2; cdr3_length: 13; d_call: -; clone_size: few; v_call: TRBV5-6; cdr3_aa: CASSLDPSYGYTF; cdr3_nt: TGTGCCAGCAGCTTGGACCCGTCCTATGGCTACACCTTC
j_call: TRBJ2-7; cdr3_length: 16; d_call: TRBD1; clone_size: -; v_call: TRBV6-5; cdr3_aa: CASAKTGTGGTYEQYF; cdr3_nt: TGTGCCAGCGCCAAAACCGGGACAGGGGGTACCTACGAGCAGTACTTC
j_call: TRBJ1-5; cdr3_length: 16; d_call: -; clone_size: once; v_call: TRBV6-1; cdr3_aa: CASSEERADSNQPQHF; cdr3_nt: TGTGCCAGCAGTGAAGAGCGGGCAGATAGCAATCAGCCCCAGCATTTT
j_call: TRBJ2-7; cdr3_length: 17; d_call: TRBD1; clone_size: once; v_call: TRBV6-6; cdr3_aa: CATRGQGARGGSYEQYF; cdr3_nt: TGTGCCACACGAGGACAGGGGGCAAGAGGCGGGAGCTACGAGCAGTACTTC
j_call: TRBJ2-5; cdr3_length: 15; d_call: -; clone_size: -; v_call: TRBV6-1; cdr3_aa: CASSEAIRGTEKRYF; cdr3_nt: TGTGCCAGCAGTGAAGCGATACGGGGGACAGAAAAGCGGTACTTC
j_call: TRBJ2-1; cdr3_length: 15; d_call: TRBD1; clone_size: few; v_call: TRBV18; cdr3_aa: CASSPDRLTYNEQFF; cdr3_nt: TGTGCCAGCTCTCCGGACAGGCTGACCTACAATGAGCAGTTCTTC
j_call: TRBJ1-1; cdr3_length: 16; d_call: -; clone_size: -; v_call: TRBV4-1; cdr3_aa: CASSQGWEGGNTEAFF; cdr3_nt: TGCGCCAGCAGCCAGGGATGGGAAGGGGGGAACACTGAAGCTTTCTTT
j_call: TRBJ2-7; cdr3_length: 14; d_call: -; clone_size: -; v_call: TRBV9; cdr3_aa: CASSSRDLTYEQYF; cdr3_nt: TGTGCCAGCAGCAGCCGGGATTTAACCTACGAGCAGTACTTC